This T cell receptor (beta chain) is drawn from a study of blood T cell repertoires in COVID-19. About the study: Sites in the United States, Italy and Spain provided acute and convalescent COVID-19 samples. The cDNA or gDNA used as material had been derived from T cells, B-cell-depleted T cells, or PBMCs.

Germline CDR1 reads MNHEY; CDR2 reads SVGAGI. The CDR3 sequence is 15 residues long. The germline V and J ends were trimmed by 2 bases and 7 bases, with 12 bases remaining between them. Per the study methods: How many nucleated cells were present was estimated from reference gene primer amplification. Sequencing used immunoSEQ multiplex PCR; TCRdb keeps in-frame clones, though not all of them. V and J calls and clone size are those listed in that table; D and trimming were worked out from the DNA. The sample shows approximately 300,000 clones, 90% of them seen only once. The J gene is TRBJ1-6, the V gene TRBV6-5; no reliable D call. The sequencing input was peripheral blood. This TCR was sampled from a woman in her 40s with acute or convalescent COVID-19. In DNA, the CDR3 is TGTGCCAGCAGTTACGGTCCTTCTCGGAATTCACCCCTCCACTTT. Its translation: CASSYGPSRNSPLHF.